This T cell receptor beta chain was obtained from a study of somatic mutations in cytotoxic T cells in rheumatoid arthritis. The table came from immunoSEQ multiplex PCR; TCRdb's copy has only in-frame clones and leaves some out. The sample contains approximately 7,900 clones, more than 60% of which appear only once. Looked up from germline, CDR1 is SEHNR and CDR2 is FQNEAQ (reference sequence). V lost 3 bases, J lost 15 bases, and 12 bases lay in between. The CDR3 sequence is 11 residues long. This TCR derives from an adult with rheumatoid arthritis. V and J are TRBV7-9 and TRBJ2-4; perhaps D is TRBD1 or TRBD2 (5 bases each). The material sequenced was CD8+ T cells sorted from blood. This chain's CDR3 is CASSLGRESYF. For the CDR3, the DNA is TGTGCCAGCAGCTTGGGCAGGGAGTCGTACTTC.